This is a list of T cell receptor beta chains from one sample in a study of cytomegalovirus exposure and HLA in healthy donors. Profiling relied on immunoSEQ multiplex PCR, and the TCRdb table lists in-frame clones only, not all of them. The table for this sample gives about 110,000 clones. The material sequenced was PBMCs. The receptors derive from a man aged 40-55 years in good health and CMV-seropositive. CDR3s include the opening cysteine and the closing phenylalanine or tryptophan. Fields, in order: V gene, J gene, D gene, CDR3 protein, CDR3 DNA. A D gene is named only where the DNA matches it firmly.

TRBV7-9	TRBJ2-7	TRBD1	CASSLVRGQSYEQYF	TGTGCCAGCAGCTTAGTTAGGGGGCAGTCCTACGAGCAGTACTTC
TRBV29-1	TRBJ2-7	TRBD1	CSVTDRAPYEQYF	TGCAGCGTTACGGACAGGGCTCCCTACGAGCAGTACTTC
TRBV9	TRBJ2-1	NA	CASSVVRGDLGANEQFF	TGTGCCAGCAGCGTAGTCCGCGGCGACCTTGGGGCCAATGAGCAGTTCTTC
TRBV6-5	TRBJ2-3	TRBD2	CASRPVAGGRWTQYF	TGTGCCAGCAGACCCGTCGCGGGAGGGCGTTGGACGCAGTATTTT
TRBV4-2	TRBJ2-1	TRBD2	CASSQGESGRNEQFF	TGTGCCAGCAGCCAAGGGGAAAGCGGGAGGAATGAGCAGTTCTTC
TRBV5-1	TRBJ2-3	TRBD1	CASSTWDRGDTQYF	TGCGCCAGCAGCACCTGGGACAGGGGAGATACGCAGTATTTT
TRBV30	TRBJ2-2	TRBD2	CAWTGSGRAEGGELFF	TGTGCCTGGACGGGAAGCGGGAGGGCCGAGGGCGGGGAGCTGTTTTTT
TRBV15	TRBJ2-2	NA	CATSSPQTGTGELFF	TGTGCCACCAGCAGTCCACAGACAGGCACCGGGGAGCTGTTTTTT
TRBV29-1	TRBJ2-1	NA	CTSKSGYNEQFF	TGCACTAGCAAAAGTGGGTATAATGAGCAGTTCTTC
TRBV27	TRBJ2-2	TRBD2	CASREIAGTSGNTGELFF	TGTGCCAGCAGGGAAATAGCCGGGACTAGCGGTAACACCGGGGAGCTGTTTTTT
TRBV25-1	TRBJ2-7	TRBD1	CASSDPGQGHEQYF	TGTGCCAGCAGTGACCCCGGACAGGGCCACGAGCAGTACTTC
TRBV4-2	TRBJ1-1	NA	CASSQDGPAGTEAFF	TGTGCCAGCAGCCAAGATGGCCCGGCGGGCACTGAAGCTTTCTTT
TRBV28	TRBJ2-7	NA	CASSFGRGPSEQYF	TGTGCCAGCAGTTTCGGGCGGGGACCCTCCGAGCAGTACTTC
TRBV6-5	TRBJ1-5	TRBD1	CASSYSDRDQPQHF	TGTGCCAGCAGTTACTCGGACAGGGATCAGCCCCAGCATTTT
TRBV7-9	TRBJ1-6	NA	CASSLEGDSPLHF	TGTGCCAGCAGCTTAGAGGGGGATTCACCCCTCCACTTT
TRBV7-3	TRBJ1-2	NA	CASSFRQNYGYTF	TGTGCCAGCAGCTTCCGACAGAACTATGGCTACACCTTC
TRBV29-1	TRBJ2-2	TRBD2	CSVDLGLAGVPGELFF	TGCAGCGTTGACCTGGGTTTAGCGGGAGTCCCCGGGGAGCTGTTTTTT
TRBV15	TRBJ2-7	NA	CATSSWTAYEQYF	TGCGCCACCAGCAGCTGGACTGCCTACGAGCAGTACTTC
TRBV10-2	TRBJ2-7	TRBD2	CASSGLGLAGVGSYEQYF	TGCGCCAGCAGTGGGCTCGGACTAGCGGGAGTCGGTTCCTACGAGCAGTACTTC
TRBV7-9	TRBJ2-7	TRBD2	CASSPHTSGSSDEQYF	TGTGCCAGCAGCCCACACACTAGCGGGAGTAGCGACGAGCAGTACTTC
TRBV7-7	TRBJ1-5	NA	CASSLGGQSNQPQHF	TGTGCCAGCAGCTTGGGGGGGCAGAGCAATCAGCCCCAGCATTTT
TRBV10-1	TRBJ2-7	NA	CASSEGDGRQYF	TGCGCCAGCAGTGAGGGGGACGGGAGGCAGTACTTC
TRBV9	TRBJ2-1	NA	CASSVASGGGNEQFF	TGTGCCAGCAGCGTAGCTAGCGGAGGGGGGAATGAGCAGTTCTTC
TRBV5-8	TRBJ2-7	TRBD2	CASRPFSGRQDEQYF	TGTGCCAGCAGGCCTTTTAGCGGGCGGCAGGACGAGCAGTACTTC
TRBV7-3	TRBJ2-3	NA	CASSLLPTSVTDTQYF	TGTGCCAGCAGCTTACTCCCAACCTCGGTTACAGATACGCAGTATTTT
TRBV7-7	TRBJ2-1	NA	CASSLGRFNEQFF	TGTGCTAGCAGCTTAGGTCGGTTCAATGAGCAGTTCTTC
TRBV10-3	TRBJ1-2	NA	CAISEGGRAYGYTF	TGTGCCATCAGTGAGGGGGGCAGGGCCTATGGCTACACCTTC
TRBV5-1	TRBJ2-2	TRBD2	CASSLAPIAGNTGELFF	TGCGCCAGCAGCTTGGCCCCGATAGCGGGTAACACCGGGGAGCTGTTTTTT
TRBV7-2	TRBJ2-7	TRBD2	CASSFSSGYPSYEQYF	TGTGCCAGCAGCTTCTCTAGCGGTTATCCCTCCTACGAGCAGTACTTC
TRBV5-4	TRBJ2-2	NA	CASSPTGTRTGELFF	TGTGCCAGCAGCCCTACGGGGACTCGGACCGGGGAGCTGTTTTTT
TRBV29-1	TRBJ2-1	NA	CSVDTYNEQFF	TGCAGCGTTGATACCTACAATGAGCAGTTCTTC
TRBV6-6	TRBJ2-2	NA	CASSSPGAPPGELFF	TGTGCCAGCAGTTCACCGGGAGCTCCGCCCGGGGAGCTGTTTTTT
TRBV18	TRBJ1-3	TRBD1	CASSPGTGLVTGNTIYF	TGTGCCAGCTCACCAGGGACAGGGCTCGTCACTGGAAACACCATATATTTT
TRBV7-9	TRBJ2-1	TRBD2	CASSLLARAYNEQFF	TGTGCCAGCAGCCTACTAGCGAGGGCCTACAATGAGCAGTTCTTC
TRBV29-1	TRBJ2-7	NA	CSVAITGFNEQYF	TGCAGCGTTGCTATAACAGGGTTTAACGAGCAGTACTTC
TRBV5-4	TRBJ2-5	TRBD2	CASSWQTSGRAQYF	TGTGCCAGCAGCTGGCAGACTAGCGGGAGGGCCCAGTACTTC
TRBV7-6	TRBJ2-1	TRBD1	CASSLGQGQYNEQFF	TGTGCCAGCAGCTTGGGACAGGGGCAGTACAATGAGCAGTTCTTC
TRBV7-3	TRBJ2-1	NA	CASSWSPSYEQFF	TGTGCCAGCAGCTGGAGCCCTAGCTATGAGCAGTTCTTC
TRBV25-1	TRBJ1-2	NA	CASSDPSDGYTF	TGTGCCAGCAGTGACCCCTCCGATGGCTACACCTTC
TRBV10-2	TRBJ1-1	NA	CASSHQRTEAFF	TGCGCCAGCTCCCACCAGAGGACTGAAGCTTTCTTT
TRBV29-1	TRBJ2-3	TRBD2	CSVGASRSGSRADTQYF	TGCAGCGTTGGCGCCAGTCGGAGCGGGAGTCGGGCAGATACGCAGTATTTT
TRBV2	TRBJ2-7	NA	CASSVSTYEQYF	TGTGCCAGCAGTGTTAGTACCTACGAGCAGTACTTC
TRBV5-8	TRBJ1-1	NA	CASSLEWRGPEAFF	TGTGCCAGCAGCTTGGAGTGGAGGGGCCCAGAAGCTTTCTTT
TRBV7-9	TRBJ2-7	TRBD2	CASSFPGLAYEQYF	TGTGCCAGCAGCTTTCCGGGACTAGCCTACGAGCAGTACTTC
TRBV18	TRBJ2-7	NA	CASSLQGLPYEQYF	TGTGCCAGCTCACTCCAGGGATTACCCTACGAGCAGTACTTC
TRBV5-1	TRBJ1-1	NA	CASSRSPVRGVEGEAFF	TGCGCCAGCAGCCGTTCCCCCGTGCGGGGGGTTGAGGGTGAAGCTTTCTTT
TRBV27	TRBJ2-2	NA	CASSYSLNTGELFF	TGTGCCAGCAGTTACTCCTTGAACACCGGGGAGCTGTTTTTT
TRBV11-3	TRBJ1-2	NA	CASSFVRVWVEGYTF	TGTGCCAGCAGCTTCGTCAGGGTTTGGGTTGAAGGCTACACCTTC
TRBV27	TRBJ1-1	NA	CASRTIRGRVEAFF	TGTGCCAGCCGAACGATCAGGGGTCGGGTTGAAGCTTTCTTT
TRBV19	TRBJ2-7	NA	CASSIRTAYEQYF	TGTGCCAGTAGTATACGGACAGCCTACGAGCAGTACTTC
TRBV28	TRBJ1-5	NA	CASTPSLGTMSQHF	TGTGCCAGCACCCCTTCCCTGGGTACTATGTCCCAGCATTTT
TRBV5-6	TRBJ1-2	NA	CASSLGGSGYGYTF	TGTGCCAGCAGCTTGGGAGGGAGTGGCTATGGCTACACCTTC
TRBV5-1	TRBJ2-1	TRBD2	CASSPRGGRAYRQFF	TGCGCCAGCAGCCCCCGGGGGGGGAGGGCCTACAGGCAGTTCTTC